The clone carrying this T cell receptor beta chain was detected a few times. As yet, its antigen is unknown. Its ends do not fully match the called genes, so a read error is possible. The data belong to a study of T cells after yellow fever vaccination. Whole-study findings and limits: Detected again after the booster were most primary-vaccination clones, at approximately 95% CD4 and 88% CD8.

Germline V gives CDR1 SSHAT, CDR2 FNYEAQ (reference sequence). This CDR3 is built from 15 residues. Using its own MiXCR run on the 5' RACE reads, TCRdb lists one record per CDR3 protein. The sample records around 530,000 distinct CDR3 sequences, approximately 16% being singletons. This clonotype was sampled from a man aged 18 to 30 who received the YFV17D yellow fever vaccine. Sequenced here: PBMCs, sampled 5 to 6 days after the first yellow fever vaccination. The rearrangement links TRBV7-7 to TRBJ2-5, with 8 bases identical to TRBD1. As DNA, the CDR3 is TGTGCTAGCAGCTTAAGGGCAGGGGGCGCGAAGACCCAGTACTTC. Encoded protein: CASSLRAGGAKTQYF.